The clone carrying this TCR beta chain has just a few counts. Its antigen is as yet unknown. These data belong to a study of CD8 T cells in ankylosing spondylitis. Scientists made TCR beta libraries using quantitative 5'-RACE with molecular barcodes. Using its own MiXCR run on the 5' RACE reads, TCRdb lists one record per CDR3 protein. Seen here are 250,000 to 300,000 distinct CDR3 sequences, about 19% observed once, and the top ten hold around 8%. Study results and limitations: Disease-linked clones were found to be CD8+ and relatively rare in peripheral blood. Matched ankylosing spondylitis synovial fluid reportedly showed significant enrichment of disease-linked clones. It appeared that ankylosing spondylitis blood was characterized by a TCR beta motif of eight highly homologous variants.

Germline CDR1 reads LGHDT; CDR2 reads YNNKEL (reference sequence). The CDR3 loop spans 12 amino acids. Trimming pared 1 base from V and 2 bases from J, leaving 2 bases between. Sequenced material: blood, either unsorted or a sorted T cell fraction (not recorded which). The chain links TRBV3-1 to TRBJ1-1; D unresolved. This TCR came from a male donor with ankylosing spondylitis or in good health (not recorded which). In DNA form, the CDR3 reads TGTGCCAGCAGCCAAGTCAACACTGAAGCTTTCTTT. Residues: CASSQVNTEAFF.